These T cell receptor beta chains were read from a single sample in a study of Ad26.COV2.S vaccination and SARS-CoV-2 variants. Assay used: immunoSEQ multiplex PCR; TCRdb lists only in-frame clones, some missing. The table records a few hundred thousand clones, about 90% of them present only once. This sample comprised peripheral blood, obtained in a trial of Ad26.COV2.S vaccine versus placebo. All receptors come from a person aged 18-60 years who received the Ad26.COV2.S COVID-19 vaccine or a placebo. CDR3s include the opening cysteine and the closing phenylalanine or tryptophan.

V: TRBV19; CDR3: CASSPGLDYEQYF
V: TRBV5-1; CDR3: CASSPRQGRNTGELFF
V: TRBV9; CDR3: CASSGVGTGGYYGYTF
V: TRBV27; CDR3: CASSSPGRLSYEQYF
V: TRBV5-8; CDR3: CASSLGQLLYQPQHF
V: TRBV30; CDR3: CAWSWLGLYNEQFF
V: TRBV6-2/TRBV6-3; CDR3: CASSYSFGQGQLSYEQYF
V: TRBV10-3; CDR3: CATSGREGKRAVETQYF
V: TRBV7-9; CDR3: CASSLPAGGHSGANVLTF
V: TRBV27; CDR3: CASSLYPPEREIAGELFF
V: TRBV19; CDR3: CASSIGPFFFATGELFF
V: TRBV5-5; CDR3: CASSFKDASYEQYF
V: TRBV6-5; CDR3: CASSPRQNTEAFF
V: TRBV19; CDR3: CASSMLPLSKYEQYF
V: TRBV9; CDR3: CASSSRTATSTDTQYF
V: TRBV18; CDR3: CASSSAGGALTTGELFF
V: TRBV7-2; CDR3: CASSPSRGGQTQYF
V: TRBV3-1/TRBV3-2; CDR3: CASSYMSGYEQYF
V: TRBV4-3; CDR3: CASSQIVGGPDEQFF
V: TRBV5-8; CDR3: CASSLDSPLGGLHTDTQYF